The entry below describes one TCR beta chain. Its antigen remains unidentified. This sample stems from a study of a mutant IDH1 vaccine in newly diagnosed glioma. The wider study: Sex distribution of treated patients was about 62% male and about 40% female; mean age was around 40 years.

The CDR3 is 16 amino acids. Looked up from germline, CDR1 is SGDLS and CDR2 is YYNGEE. Trimming cost V 3 bases and J 0 bases, with 13 bases left between them. Sequenced by immunoSEQ multiplex PCR; TCRdb stores in-frame clones only, minus some. The sample contains 82,000 or so clones, roughly 85% of which appear only once. Time point reported: week 23, last vaccination. In the vaccine, a single dose held 300 ug of the mutant IDH1 20-mer peptide, along with topical imiquimod. Each astrocytoma in the donors was new, WHO grade 3 or 4, IDH1-mutant and ATRX-lost. This receptor was identified in a man aged 30-40 years with glioma. Some clones in this sample may be carry-over from other donors' samples. The specimen comprised PBMCs, sampled from a glioma patient whose treatment included an IDH1 peptide vaccine. The rearrangement joins TRBV9 to TRBJ1-3; D is perhaps TRBD1 (6 bases). This chain's CDR3 is CASSAGQSYSGNTIYF. The CDR3 DNA reads as TGTGCCAGCAGCGCCGGACAGTCCTACTCTGGAAACACCATATATTTT.